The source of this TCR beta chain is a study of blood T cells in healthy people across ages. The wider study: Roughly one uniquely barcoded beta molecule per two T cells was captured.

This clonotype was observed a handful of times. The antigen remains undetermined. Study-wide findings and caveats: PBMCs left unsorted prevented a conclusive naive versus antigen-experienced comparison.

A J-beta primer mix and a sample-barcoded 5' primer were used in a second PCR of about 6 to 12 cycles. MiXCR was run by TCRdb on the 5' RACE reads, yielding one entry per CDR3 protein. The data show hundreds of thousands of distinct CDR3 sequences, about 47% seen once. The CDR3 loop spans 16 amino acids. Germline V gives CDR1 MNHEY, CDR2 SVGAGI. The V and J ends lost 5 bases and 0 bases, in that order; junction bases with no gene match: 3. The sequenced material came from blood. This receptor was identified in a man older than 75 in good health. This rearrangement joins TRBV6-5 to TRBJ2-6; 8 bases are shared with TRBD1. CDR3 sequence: CASSTTGDSGANVLTF. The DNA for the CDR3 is TGTGCCAGCAGTACGACAGGGGACTCTGGGGCCAACGTCCTGACTTTC.